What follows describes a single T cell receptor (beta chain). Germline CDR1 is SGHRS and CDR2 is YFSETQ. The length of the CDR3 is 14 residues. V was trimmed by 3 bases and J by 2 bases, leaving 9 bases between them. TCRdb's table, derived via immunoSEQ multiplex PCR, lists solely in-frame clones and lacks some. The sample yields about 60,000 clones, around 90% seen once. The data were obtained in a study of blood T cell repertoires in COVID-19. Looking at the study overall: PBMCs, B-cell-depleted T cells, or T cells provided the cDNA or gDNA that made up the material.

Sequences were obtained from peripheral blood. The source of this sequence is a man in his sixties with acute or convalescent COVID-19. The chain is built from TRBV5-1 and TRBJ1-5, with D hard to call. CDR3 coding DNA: TGCGCCAGCAGCTCCGGAGGTGGCAATCAGCCCCAGCATTTT. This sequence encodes CASSSGGGNQPQHF.